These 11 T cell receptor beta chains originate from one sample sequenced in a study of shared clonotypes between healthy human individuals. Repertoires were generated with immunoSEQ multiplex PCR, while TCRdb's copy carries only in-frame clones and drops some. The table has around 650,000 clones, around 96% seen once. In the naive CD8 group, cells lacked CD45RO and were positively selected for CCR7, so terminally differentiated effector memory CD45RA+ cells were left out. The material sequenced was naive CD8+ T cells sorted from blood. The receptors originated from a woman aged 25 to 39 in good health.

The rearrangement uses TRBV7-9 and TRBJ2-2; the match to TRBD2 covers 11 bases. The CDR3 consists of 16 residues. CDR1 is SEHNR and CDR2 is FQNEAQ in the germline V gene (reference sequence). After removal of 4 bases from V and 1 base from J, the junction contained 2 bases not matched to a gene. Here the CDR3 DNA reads TGTGCCAGCAGCTCAACTAGCGGGAGGAACACCGGGGAGCTGTTTTTT. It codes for CASSSTSGRNTGELFF.

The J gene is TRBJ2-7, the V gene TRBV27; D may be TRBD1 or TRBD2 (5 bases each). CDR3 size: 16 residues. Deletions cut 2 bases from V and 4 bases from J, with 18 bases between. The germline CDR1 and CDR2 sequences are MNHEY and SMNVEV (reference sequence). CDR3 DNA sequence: TGTGCCAGCAGTTTAGGGGTCGTGGGGGTTCCTTACGAGCAGTACTTC. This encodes CASSLGVVGVPYEQYF.

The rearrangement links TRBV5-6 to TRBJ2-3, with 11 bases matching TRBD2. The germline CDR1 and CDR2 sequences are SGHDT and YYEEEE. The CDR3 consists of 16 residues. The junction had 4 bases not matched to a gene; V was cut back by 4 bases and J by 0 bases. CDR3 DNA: TGTGCCAGCAGCCTCGGGACTAGCGGAAGCACAGATACGCAGTATTTT. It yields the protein CASSLGTSGSTDTQYF.

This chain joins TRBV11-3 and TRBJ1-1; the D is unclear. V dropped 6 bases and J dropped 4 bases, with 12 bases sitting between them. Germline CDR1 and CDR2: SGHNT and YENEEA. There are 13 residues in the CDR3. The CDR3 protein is CASSLDGSTEAFF. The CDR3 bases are TGTGCCAGCAGTCTGGACGGTAGCACTGAAGCTTTCTTT.

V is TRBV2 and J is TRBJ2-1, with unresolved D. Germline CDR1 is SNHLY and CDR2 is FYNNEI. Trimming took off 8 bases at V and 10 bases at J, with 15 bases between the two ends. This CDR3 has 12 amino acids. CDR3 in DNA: TGTGCCAGCGGGCCCACGGCAGGCGAGCAGTTCTTC. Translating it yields CASGPTAGEQFF.

The CDR3 sequence is CASSAGGEKLFF. As DNA, the CDR3 is TGTGCCAGCAGCGCGGGTGGTGAAAAACTGTTTTTT. The gene calls are TRBV9 and TRBJ1-4; D unresolved. From germline, CDR1 is SGDLS and CDR2 YYNGEE. The CDR3 length is 12 residues. With 3 bases removed from V and 7 bases from J, the gap between germline ends came to 7 bases.

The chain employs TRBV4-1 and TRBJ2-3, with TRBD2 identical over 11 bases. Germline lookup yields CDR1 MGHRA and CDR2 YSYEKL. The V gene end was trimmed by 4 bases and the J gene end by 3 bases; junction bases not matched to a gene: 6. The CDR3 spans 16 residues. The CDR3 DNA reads TGCGCCAGCAGCCTACTAGCGGGAGTAGGGACAGATACGCAGTATTTT. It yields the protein CASSLLAGVGTDTQYF.

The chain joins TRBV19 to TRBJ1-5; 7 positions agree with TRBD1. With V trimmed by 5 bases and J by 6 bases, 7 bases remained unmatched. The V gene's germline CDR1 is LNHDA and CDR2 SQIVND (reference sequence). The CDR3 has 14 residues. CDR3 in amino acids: CASSPRQGGQPQHF. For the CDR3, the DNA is TGTGCCAGTAGTCCCAGACAGGGCGGTCAGCCCCAGCATTTT.

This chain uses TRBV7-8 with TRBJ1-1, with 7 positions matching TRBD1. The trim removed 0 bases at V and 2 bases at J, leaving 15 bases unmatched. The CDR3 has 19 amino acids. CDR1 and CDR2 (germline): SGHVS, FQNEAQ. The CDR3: CASSLAYSGQRRANTEAFF. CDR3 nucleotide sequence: TGTGCCAGCAGCTTAGCTTATTCGGGACAGAGGAGAGCTAACACTGAAGCTTTCTTT.

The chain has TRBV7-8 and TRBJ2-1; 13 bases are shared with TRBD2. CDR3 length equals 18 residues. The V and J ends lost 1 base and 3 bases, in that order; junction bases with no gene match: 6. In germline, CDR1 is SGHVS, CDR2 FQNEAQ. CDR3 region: CASSLGAGLAGLYNEQFF. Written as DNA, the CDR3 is TGTGCCAGCAGCTTAGGGGCGGGACTAGCGGGACTCTACAATGAGCAGTTCTTC.

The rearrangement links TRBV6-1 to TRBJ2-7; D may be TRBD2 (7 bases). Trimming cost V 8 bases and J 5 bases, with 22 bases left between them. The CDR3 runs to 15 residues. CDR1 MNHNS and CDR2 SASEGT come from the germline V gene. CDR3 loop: CASPPEGGVSHEQYF. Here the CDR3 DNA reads TGTGCCAGCCCCCCAGAAGGGGGGGTGTCCCACGAGCAGTACTTC.